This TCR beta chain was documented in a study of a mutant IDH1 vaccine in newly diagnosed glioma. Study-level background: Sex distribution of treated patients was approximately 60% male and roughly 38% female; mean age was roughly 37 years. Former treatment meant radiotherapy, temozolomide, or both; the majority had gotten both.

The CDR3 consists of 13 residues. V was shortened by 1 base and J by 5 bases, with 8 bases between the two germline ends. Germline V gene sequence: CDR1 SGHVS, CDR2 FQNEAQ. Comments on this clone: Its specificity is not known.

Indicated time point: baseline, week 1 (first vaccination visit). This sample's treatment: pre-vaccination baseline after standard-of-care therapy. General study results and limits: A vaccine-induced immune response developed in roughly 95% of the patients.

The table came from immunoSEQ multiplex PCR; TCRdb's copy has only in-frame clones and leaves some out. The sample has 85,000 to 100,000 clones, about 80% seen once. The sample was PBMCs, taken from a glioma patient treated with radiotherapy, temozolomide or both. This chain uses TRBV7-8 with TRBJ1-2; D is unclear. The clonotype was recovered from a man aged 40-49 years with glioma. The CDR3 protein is CASSLDSEYGYTF. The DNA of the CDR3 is TGTGCCAGCAGCTTAGACAGCGAATATGGCTACACCTTC.